What follows are 9 T cell receptor beta chains derived from one specimen sequenced in a study. TCRdb re-called the 5' RACE reads through MiXCR, storing one row per CDR3 protein. The table shows fewer than 75,000 distinct CDR3 sequences, with approximately 26% occurring only once. Tregs were sorted as CD4+CD25+CD127-/low cells. The sample comprised tumor-infiltrating Tregs sorted from the breast tumor. These receptors were obtained from a female donor with breast cancer.

This chain links TRBV7-2 with TRBJ2-5; D possibly corresponds to TRBD2 (6 bases). V gave up 2 bases and J gave up 9 bases, with 16 bases separating them. Germline V gene lookup returns CDR1 SGHTA and CDR2 FQGNSA. The CDR3 covers 14 residues. CDR3 amino acids: CASSLWLANKAQYF. In nucleotides, the CDR3 is TGTGCCAGCAGCTTATGGCTAGCGAATAAAGCCCAGTACTTC.

About this clonotype itself: Compared with germline, one end of the junction differs, possibly owing to a read error. The chain recombines TRBV6-2 or TRBV6-3 with TRBJ2-7; tentative D call: TRBD2 (6 bases). The better agreement between TRBJ2-5 and the DNA end casts doubt on the J call. The CDR3 sequence is 14 residues long. CDR1 and CDR2 (germline): MNHEY, SVGEGT. The CDR3 sequence: CACSYWASVETQYF. DNA of the CDR3: TGTGCCTGCAGTTACTGGGCTAGCGTAGAGACCCAGTACTTC.

This clonotype has ten or more counts. This chain joins TRBV4-1 and TRBJ1-6; D is unresolved. The CDR3 runs 15 residues. Germline-derived CDR1 and CDR2 are MGHRA and YSYEKL. Deletions cut 4 bases from V and 5 bases from J, with 12 bases between. For the CDR3, the DNA is TGCGCCAGCAGCCGATACCCTGAGGATAATTCACCCCTCCACTTT. Residues: CASSRYPEDNSPLHF.

This clonotype was counted only a few times. The rearrangement uses TRBV20-1 and TRBJ1-3; a weak D match, TRBD1 (6 bases). V was shortened by 0 bases and J by 3 bases, with 9 bases between the two germline ends. The CDR3 has 14 amino acids. Germline loops: CDR1 DFQATT, CDR2 SNEGSKA (reference sequence). This chain's CDR3 is CSAREGRGGNTIYF. The CDR3, as DNA: TGCAGTGCTAGAGAGGGCAGGGGTGGAAACACCATATATTTT.

The CDR3 sequence is CASSRNRGDEQYF. The CDR3 DNA is TGTGCCAGCAGTCGTAACAGGGGGGACGAGCAGTACTTC. The chain recombines TRBV6-5 with TRBJ2-7, with 8 bases matching TRBD1. The CDR3 is 13 amino acids. Looked up from germline, CDR1 is MNHEY and CDR2 is SVGAGI. After removal of 5 bases from V and 5 bases from J, the junction contained 5 bases not matched to a gene.

With regard to this clonotype: A read error may be the cause here, since a much bigger clone is one base away. The chain's CDR3 is CTSSQDGDIGEQYF. For the CDR3, the DNA is TGTACCAGCAGCCAAGACGGCGACATCGGCGAGCAGTACTTC. The rearrangement joins TRBV4-2 to TRBJ2-7; no definite D call. CDR3 length: 14 residues. Germline V gene sequence: CDR1 LGHNA, CDR2 YNFKEQ.

This clonotype appeared a few times. The V call is TRBV6-1, the J call TRBJ2-1, with a possible D match to TRBD1 (6 bases). This CDR3 contains 14 residues. The germline V gene encodes CDR1 MNHNS and CDR2 SASEGT. Deletions cut 1 base from V and 6 bases from J, with 10 bases between. The CDR3, as DNA: TGTGCCAGCAGTGAAGTCGGACAGAGCAATGAGCAGTTCTTC. Residues: CASSEVGQSNEQFF.

This clonotype showed up just a few times. The J gene is TRBJ2-2, the V gene TRBV30, with a possible D match to TRBD2 (6 bases). The germline CDR1 and CDR2 sequences are GTSNPN and SVGIG (reference sequence). The CDR3 is 13 residues long. Trimming shortened V by 1 base and J by 5 bases, and 8 bases separated the two germline ends. The CDR3 DNA reads as TGTGCCTGGAGTGCAGGACTAACCGGGGAGCTGTTTTTT. Its protein product is CAWSAGLTGELFF.

The sample holds many counts of this clonotype. The chain recombines TRBV7-6 with TRBJ2-3; 9 bases map to TRBD2. CDR1 is SGHVS, CDR2 FNYEAQ, per germline. Unmatched junction bases numbered 6, after V lost 4 bases and J lost 4 bases. The CDR3 has 15 amino acids. CDR3 sequence: CASSSAGGLADTQYF. Written as DNA, the CDR3 is TGTGCCAGCAGCTCAGCGGGAGGTCTTGCAGATACGCAGTATTTT.